This TCR beta chain derives from a study of Graves' ophthalmopathy and Graves' hyperthyroidism. Study results and caveats: The majority of expanded thyroid clonotypes above 0.001 frequency also occurred in blood.

Germline CDR1 is SGDLS and CDR2 is YYNGEE. CDR3 size: 14 residues. Diagnosis relied on clinical symptoms, serum thyroxine, TRAb, thyroid ultrasound and orbital computed tomography. Concerning this clonotype itself: Antigen: not known. One base separates it from a far larger clone, so it is likely a read error.

The study amplified TCR beta CDR3 regions using RNA transcripts. First-round RT-PCR employed HTBI primers, with a second-round multiplex PCR after it. TCRdb itself ran the multiplex PCR reads through MiXCR, one entry per CDR3 protein. The sample shows almost 750,000 distinct CDR3 sequences, roughly two fifths of them seen only once. This chain links TRBV9 with TRBJ2-5; D possibly matches TRBD1 or TRBD2 (6 bases each). The clonotype comes from an adult man with Graves' ophthalmopathy. Sequencing input: peripheral blood. CDR3 coding DNA: TGTGCCAGCGGCGTAGGAGGGGGCCAAGAGACCCAGTACTTC. It yields the protein CASGVGGGQETQYF.